This T cell receptor (beta chain) appears in the sequencing data of a study of blood T cell repertoires in COVID-19. Study-level background: Specimens from acute and convalescent COVID-19 originated in the United States, Italy and Spain. Sources were T cells, B-cell-depleted T cells, or PBMCs; the material itself was cDNA or gDNA.

Germline values: CDR1 SQVTM, CDR2 ANQGSEA. This CDR3 spans 10 amino acids. V lost 4 bases and J 8 bases, leaving 7 bases between the germline ends. Methods used by the authors: Amplification with reference gene primers provided the estimates of nucleated cell counts. Data came from immunoSEQ multiplex PCR; TCRdb stores just in-frame clones and leaves some out. Clone size and V and J calls were adopted from that table, with D and trimming inferred from the DNA. The repertoire includes more than 95,000 clones, about three quarters of them detected once, and about 2.2% sits in the top ten. The chain has TRBV29-1 and TRBJ2-3; no definite D call. This receptor was obtained from a woman in her sixties or seventies with acute or convalescent COVID-19. Sequencing input: peripheral blood. The CDR3 nucleotides are TGCAGCGTTGGCCTAGGTACGCAGTATTTT. It translates to CSVGLGTQYF.